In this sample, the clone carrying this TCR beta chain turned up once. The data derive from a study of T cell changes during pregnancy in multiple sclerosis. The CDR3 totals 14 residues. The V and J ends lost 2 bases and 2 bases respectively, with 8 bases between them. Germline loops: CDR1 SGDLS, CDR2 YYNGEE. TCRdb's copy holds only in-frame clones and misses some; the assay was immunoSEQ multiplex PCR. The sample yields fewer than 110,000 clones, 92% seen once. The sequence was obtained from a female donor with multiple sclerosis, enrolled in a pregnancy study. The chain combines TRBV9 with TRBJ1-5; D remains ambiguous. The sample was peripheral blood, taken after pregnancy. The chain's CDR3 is CASSVGDGNQPQHF. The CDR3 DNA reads TGTGCCAGCAGCGTCGGGGATGGCAATCAGCCCCAGCATTTT.